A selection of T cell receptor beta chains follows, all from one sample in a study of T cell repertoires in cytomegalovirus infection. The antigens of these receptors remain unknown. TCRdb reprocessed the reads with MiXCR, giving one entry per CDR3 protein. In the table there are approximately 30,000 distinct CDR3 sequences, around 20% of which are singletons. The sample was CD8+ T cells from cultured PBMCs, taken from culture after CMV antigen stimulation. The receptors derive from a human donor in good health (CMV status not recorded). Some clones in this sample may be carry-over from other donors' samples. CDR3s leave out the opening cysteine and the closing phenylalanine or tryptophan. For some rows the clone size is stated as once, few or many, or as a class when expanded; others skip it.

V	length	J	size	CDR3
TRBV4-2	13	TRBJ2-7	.	ASSQDQGASYEQY
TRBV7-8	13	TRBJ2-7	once	ASSLEVSGTYEQY
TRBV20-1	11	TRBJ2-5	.	SARRGGQETQY
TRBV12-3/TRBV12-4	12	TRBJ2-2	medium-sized	ASSSDGNTGELF
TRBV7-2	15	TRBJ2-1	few	ASSLREGLAENNEQF
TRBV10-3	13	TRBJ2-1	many	AISKETVSYNEQF
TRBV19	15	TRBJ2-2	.	ASSMGAGTPNTGELF
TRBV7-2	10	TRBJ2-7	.	ASSAGAYEQY
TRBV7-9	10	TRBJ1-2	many	ATRPRGYGYT
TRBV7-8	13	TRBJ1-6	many	ASSIGQVNNSPLH
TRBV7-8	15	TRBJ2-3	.	ASSSRRGEGNTDTQY
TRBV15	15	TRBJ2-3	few	ATSRETGTGPTDTQY
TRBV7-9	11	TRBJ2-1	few	ASRPSFGNEQF
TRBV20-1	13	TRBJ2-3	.	SAVPEQGNTDTQY
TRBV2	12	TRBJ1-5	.	ASTLYRVSQPQH
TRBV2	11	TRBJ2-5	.	ASTRQGQETQY
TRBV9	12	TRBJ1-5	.	ASSATGDNQPQH
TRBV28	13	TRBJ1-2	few	ASSLEASMSYGYT
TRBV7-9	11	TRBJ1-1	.	ASSPVGSAEAF
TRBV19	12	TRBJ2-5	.	ASSIALAAETQY
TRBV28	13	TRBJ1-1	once	ASSPVEERNTEAF
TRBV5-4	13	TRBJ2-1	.	ASSTGQGDGNEQF
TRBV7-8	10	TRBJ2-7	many	ASSPTDYEQY
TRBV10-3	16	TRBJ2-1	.	AISEPYRGAGEGDEQF
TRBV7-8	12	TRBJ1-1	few	ASSFQGRNTEAF
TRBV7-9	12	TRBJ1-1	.	ASSSNHRGAEAF
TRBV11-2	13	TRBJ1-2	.	ASSPGTGANYGYT
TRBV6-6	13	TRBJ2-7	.	ASTLIAGESYEQY
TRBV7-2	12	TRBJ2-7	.	ASSFFPGGYEQY
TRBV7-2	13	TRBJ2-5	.	ASSRYGGYQETQY
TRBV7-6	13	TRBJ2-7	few	ASSPRPRGLHEQY
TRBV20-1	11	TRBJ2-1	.	SAPTGGYNEQF
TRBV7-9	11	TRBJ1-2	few	ASSLGDTVGYT
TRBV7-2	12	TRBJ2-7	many	ASSEFRLSHEQY
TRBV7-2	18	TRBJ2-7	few	ASSGIHRGILAGASYEQY
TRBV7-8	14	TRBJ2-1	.	ASSLGVQSTYNEQF
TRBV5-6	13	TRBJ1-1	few	ASSLELGTNTEAF
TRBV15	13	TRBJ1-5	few	ATSGTGDSNQPQH
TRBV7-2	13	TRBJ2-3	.	ASSFWRPSTDTQY
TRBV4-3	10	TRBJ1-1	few	ASSPNHGEAF
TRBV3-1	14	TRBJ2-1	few	ASSQPPGQGRNEQF
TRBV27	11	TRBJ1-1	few	ASSSTRNTEAF
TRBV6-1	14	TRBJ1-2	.	ASSAWDRSYSYGYT
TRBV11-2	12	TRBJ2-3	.	ASSLGQGLPRGY
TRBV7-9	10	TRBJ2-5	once	ASRGHQETQY
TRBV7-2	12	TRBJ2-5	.	ASSLVRFQETQY
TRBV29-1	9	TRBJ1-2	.	SGETGHGYT
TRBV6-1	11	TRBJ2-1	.	ASSRGLYNEQF
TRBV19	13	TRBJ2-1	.	ASSIGARRSNEQF
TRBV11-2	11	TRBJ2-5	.	ASSLEGLANAF
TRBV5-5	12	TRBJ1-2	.	ASSSHGRSRGYT
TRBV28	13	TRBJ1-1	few	ASSFVGRMNTEAF
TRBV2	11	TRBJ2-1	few	ASGSGGYNEQF
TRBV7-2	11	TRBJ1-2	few	ASSPGGPRGYT
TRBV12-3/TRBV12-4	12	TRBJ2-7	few	ASSPARDTYEQY
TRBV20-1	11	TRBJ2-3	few	SADGGSTDTQY
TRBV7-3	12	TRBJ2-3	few	ASSRAGAGDTQY
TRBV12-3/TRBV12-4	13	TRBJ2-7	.	ASSLFQLAGYEQY
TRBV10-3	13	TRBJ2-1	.	AISPSSGGMNEQF
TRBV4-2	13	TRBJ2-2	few	ASSQDPGGAGELF